This T cell receptor beta chain was documented in a study of identical twins. Study outcomes and limitations: Where beta out-of-frame sequences were concerned, excess twin sharing was weaker. Whereas memory repertoires showed no such difference, abundant cord blood beta clonotypes carried fewer insertions.

CDR1 and CDR2 (germline): MNHNS, SASEGT. This CDR3 region has 14 residues. V lost 8 bases to trimming and J lost 4 bases, with 18 bases between them. This clonotype was counted between two and nine times. Antigen unknown. Template switching added a universal primer site, and cDNA bore unique molecular identifiers. TCRdb itself ran the 5' RACE reads through MiXCR, one entry per CDR3 protein. This table holds 250,000 to 300,000 distinct CDR3 sequences, about 8.5% found once. These data were also filed under a second study, of yellow fever vaccine responses in identical twins.

V and J are TRBV6-1 and TRBJ2-7; perhaps TRBD1 as D (6 bases). This sequence was found in a woman aged 18-30 years in good health. The sequencing sample was made of CD8+ T cells sorted from blood. The CDR3 sequence is CASGAAGEAYEQYF. The CDR3 bases are TGTGCCAGCGGGGCTGCAGGGGAAGCTTACGAGCAGTACTTC.